This is a list of T cell receptor beta chains from one sample in a study of T cell repertoires in cytomegalovirus infection. TCRdb itself ran the reads through MiXCR, one entry per CDR3 protein. Seen here are some 100,000 distinct CDR3 sequences, about 30% observed once, and the top ten hold 80% to 90%. Their specific antigens are unknown. The material sequenced was CD8+ T cells from cultured PBMCs, taken from culture after CMV antigen stimulation. These receptors originate from a human donor in good health (CMV status not recorded). Some clones in this sample may be carry-over from other donors' samples. CDR3s leave out the opening cysteine and the closing phenylalanine or tryptophan. A clone size is listed for some rows: how often the clone was seen (once, few, many), or a class if it is expanded.

V: TRBV27
size: NA
CDR3: ASSGLGRVYEQY

V: TRBV4-1
size: few
CDR3: ASSQEARHPNEQF

V: TRBV10-3
size: many
CDR3: AISESVAVNTEAF

V: TRBV27
size: NA
CDR3: ASSGYSGANVLT

V: TRBV7-3
size: few
CDR3: ASSLTTSAEQY

V: TRBV24-1
size: NA
CDR3: ATSDWDRAGYT

V: TRBV12-3/TRBV12-4
size: NA
CDR3: ASSLPGTRYVEQF

V: TRBV12-3/TRBV12-4
size: many
CDR3: ASSSGPTPMDTQY

V: TRBV29-1
size: NA
CDR3: SVEDHPGEGHNEQF

V: TRBV4-1
size: few
CDR3: ASSQDVTDFGYEQY

V: TRBV18
size: once
CDR3: ASSPLAALSTDTQY

V: TRBV20-1
size: NA
CDR3: SAASYNPMNTEAF

V: TRBV7-9
size: few
CDR3: ASRSGHTNTGELF

V: TRBV28
size: NA
CDR3: ASRSTGLWLQFNYGYT

V: TRBV6-1
size: NA
CDR3: ASSQGWTTNEKLF

V: TRBV6-2/TRBV6-3
size: few
CDR3: ASIPNSGANVLT

V: TRBV19
size: few
CDR3: ASRSPPAGANVLT

V: TRBV2
size: NA
CDR3: ASRVGQGEAF

V: TRBV10-3
size: many
CDR3: AISEGKGNEQF

V: TRBV19
size: many
CDR3: ASTPGSGASTDTQY

V: TRBV7-2
size: few
CDR3: ASSRTSGITGELF

V: TRBV7-2
size: NA
CDR3: ASSLVVYEQY

V: TRBV2
size: NA
CDR3: ASTWDYNEKLF

V: TRBV7-9
size: few
CDR3: ASSNVGAFYLYGYT

V: TRBV12-3/TRBV12-4
size: NA
CDR3: ASSEPTGGWVGYT

V: TRBV6-5
size: NA
CDR3: ASSSSRRGQREQY

V: TRBV5-1
size: NA
CDR3: ASSLTVADTQY

V: TRBV28
size: few
CDR3: ASTATGQGLAKNIQY

V: TRBV7-6
size: many
CDR3: ASSFEVATNEKLF

V: TRBV19
size: NA
CDR3: ASSISLNTEAF

V: TRBV19
size: NA
CDR3: ASSAGNYNEQF

V: TRBV10-3
size: few
CDR3: AISGTSGGYEQY

V: TRBV4-2
size: many
CDR3: ASSQDKGSYNEQF

V: TRBV7-9
size: few
CDR3: ASSLGPRGLDYGYT

V: TRBV7-6
size: many
CDR3: ASSLISGANVLT

V: TRBV20-1
size: once
CDR3: SARDLPGLGGNTIY

V: TRBV12-3/TRBV12-4
size: NA
CDR3: ASSYGPQPQH

V: TRBV7-3
size: few
CDR3: ASSPRGIGDPTDTQY

V: TRBV7-2
size: NA
CDR3: ASSLRDAVYGYT

V: TRBV12-5
size: NA
CDR3: ASEFDRVNTGELF

V: TRBV19
size: NA
CDR3: ASSIGWGSTEAF

V: TRBV7-9
size: NA
CDR3: ASSSTRTSGGTLADTQY

V: TRBV13
size: few
CDR3: ASRRGFGELF

V: TRBV28
size: few
CDR3: ASSSPRLAGGHGEQF

V: TRBV2
size: NA
CDR3: ASSGPDTYNEQF

V: TRBV7-2
size: few
CDR3: ASSLSGEPYNEQF

V: TRBV29-1
size: few
CDR3: SVEDLGAGESYNEQF

V: TRBV9
size: NA
CDR3: ASSEGASGGTDTQY

V: TRBV7-9
size: few
CDR3: AIETSGGLSYNEQF

V: TRBV6-2/TRBV6-3
size: NA
CDR3: ASRDIRDLGTEAF

V: TRBV7-9
size: once
CDR3: ASSLEGGTQY

V: TRBV9
size: NA
CDR3: ASSVGAFDTDTQY